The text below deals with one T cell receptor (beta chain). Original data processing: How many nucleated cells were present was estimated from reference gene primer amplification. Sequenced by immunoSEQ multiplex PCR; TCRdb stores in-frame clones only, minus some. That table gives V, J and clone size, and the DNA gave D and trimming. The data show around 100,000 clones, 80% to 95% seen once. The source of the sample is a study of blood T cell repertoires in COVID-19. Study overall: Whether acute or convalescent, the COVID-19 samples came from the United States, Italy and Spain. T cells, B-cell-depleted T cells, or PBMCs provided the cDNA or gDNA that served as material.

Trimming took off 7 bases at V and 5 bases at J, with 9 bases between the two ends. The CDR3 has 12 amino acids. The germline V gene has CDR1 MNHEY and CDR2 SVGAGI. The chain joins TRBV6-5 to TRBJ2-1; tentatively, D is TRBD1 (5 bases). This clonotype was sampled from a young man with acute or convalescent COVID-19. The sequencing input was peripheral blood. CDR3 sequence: CASKTDHNEQFF. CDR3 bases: TGTGCCAGCAAGACAGATCACAATGAGCAGTTCTTC.